This T cell receptor beta chain was recovered during a study of T-cell reconstitution after alpha-beta-depleted transplantation in children. This CDR3 is 14 amino acids long. With 0 bases removed from V and 6 bases from J, the gap between germline ends came to 9 bases. Germline-derived CDR1 and CDR2 are SEHNR and FQNEAQ (reference sequence). There are a few counts of this clonotype. Unique molecular identifiers were used to barcode this TCRbeta library. MiXCR, run by TCRdb on the PCR reads, gives a single entry per CDR3 protein. The sample has a few hundred thousand distinct CDR3 sequences; approximately 10% are singletons.

The sequence came from a human donor who donated a stem cell graft to a child with acute lymphoblastic leukemia. The rearrangement uses TRBV7-9 and TRBJ2-1; D remains ambiguous. The sample here was PBMCs from the stem cell graft donor, taken from the stem cell graft. The CDR3 DNA reads TGTGCCAGCAGCTTAGCGGATCCCCGCAATGAGCAGTTCTTC. It codes for CASSLADPRNEQFF.